This T cell receptor (beta chain) stems from a study of OX40 agonist ivuxolimab in advanced cancers. Whole-study findings and limits: The investigators did not determine what antigen specificity the expanded peripheral T cells had. Some nonresponders additionally presented with little normalized T-cell clonal expansion.

Germline V lookup: CDR1 SNHLY, CDR2 FYNNEI. This CDR3 is 16 amino acids long. As concerns this clone: The antigen remains undetermined.

Profiled with immunoSEQ multiplex PCR; TCRdb holds only in-frame clones, not every one. Among tens of thousands of clones listed, 85% were seen once. V and J are TRBV2 and TRBJ2-5; 7 bases fit TRBD1. The J call may be faulty, since TRBJ2-7 better matches the DNA end. The TCR sequence derives from an adult with an advanced solid tumor such as melanoma, head and neck, liver or kidney cancer. This sample comprised CD4+ or CD8+ T cells sorted from blood, obtained in a trial of the OX40 agonist ivuxolimab. CDR3 nucleotide sequence: TGTGCCAGCAGCGTAGCACAGGGGCGACCTTCCTACGAGCAGTACTTC. Its protein is CASSVAQGRPSYEQYF.